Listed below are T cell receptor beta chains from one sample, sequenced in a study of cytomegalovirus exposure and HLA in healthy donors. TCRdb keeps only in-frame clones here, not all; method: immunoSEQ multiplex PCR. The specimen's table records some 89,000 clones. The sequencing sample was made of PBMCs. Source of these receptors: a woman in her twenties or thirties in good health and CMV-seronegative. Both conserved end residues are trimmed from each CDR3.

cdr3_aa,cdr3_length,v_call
ASSQGQPGELF,11,TRBV14
ASSAGQGETRAF,12,TRBV9
ASSLTPQETQY,11,TRBV5-1
ASSQDPDRGLASYNSPLH,18,TRBV4-2
AWSVRTRTVGITLH,14,TRBV30
ASSLGREGTNEKLF,14,TRBV28
ASGDRNQPQH,10,TRBV27
ASSVGGTYNEQF,12,TRBV9
ASSPTLRGKGTEAF,14,TRBV5-4
ASSPAGDLMNTEAF,14,TRBV18
ASSEFKVAGLGETQY,15,TRBV6-1
ASSPRGGRDTEAF,13,TRBV9
SVEDGGFPEAF,11,TRBV29-1
ACSASGANVLT,11,TRBV30
ASSLGPGTGENYGYT,15,TRBV27
ATSRGVGAGSNQPQH,15,TRBV15
ASSLLGTSSYTGELF,15,TRBV28